The text below deals with one TCR beta chain. Its antigen is undetermined. The CDR3 is 16 residues long. CDR1 and CDR2 (germline): MGHRA, YSYEKL. The TRB cDNA libraries were prepared by 5' RACE with UMI labels. No DNA is given; TCRdb re-called the 5' RACE reads and lists each CDR3 protein once. The repertoire table contains some 130,000 distinct CDR3 sequences. The sample comes from a study of CXCR3-negative and CXCR3-positive naive CD8 T cells. Points from the study as a whole: CXCR3-expressing naive cells carried TRB CDR3s more hydrophobic than those of CXCR3-negative naive cells.

The source is a human donor in good health. Some clones in this sample may be carry-over from other donors' samples. Sequencing was performed on naive CXCR3+ CD8+ T cells from blood. Described subset: CD45RO-CCR7+CD27+CD95- naive CD8+ T cells expressing CXCR3 (TNR3+). The rearrangement uses TRBV4-1 and TRBJ2-1; TCRdb names TRBD2, which stays unverified in the absence of DNA. CDR3 loop: CASSQGIAGGNNEQFF.